Each of the 8 T cell receptor beta chains below was sequenced from the same sample in a study of response to subunit inactivated influenza vaccine. TCRdb passed the RT-PCR reads through MiXCR, listing each CDR3 protein once. The sample consists of some 300,000 distinct CDR3 sequences, approximately 21% of them appearing once. Material: PBMCs from blood, obtained about 20 months after vaccination. These receptors were collected from a man aged 50-75 years who received an inactivated influenza vaccine.

This clonotype has just a few counts. The chain employs TRBV7-2 and TRBJ2-7; 9 bases match TRBD1. The ends lost 1 base at V and 2 bases at J; junction bases unmatched: 3. This CDR3 region has 15 residues. In germline, CDR1 is SGHTA, CDR2 FQGNSA. CDR3 region: CASSLGYRGPYEQYF. The CDR3 coding sequence is TGTGCCAGCAGCTTAGGATACAGGGGGCCCTACGAGCAGTACTTC.

This clonotype has ten or more counts. The V and J genes are TRBV3-1 and TRBJ1-6; maybe TRBD1 (5 bases). The V and J ends lost 5 bases and 9 bases respectively, with 11 bases between them. This CDR3 has 13 residues. Germline V CDR1 and CDR2: LGHDT, YNNKEL (reference sequence). The CDR3 DNA reads TGTGCCAGCAGCGTGTGGGGGAGTTCACCCCTCCACTTT. It specifies CASSVWGSSPLHF.

There are a few counts of this clonotype. V gene TRBV20-1 combines with J gene TRBJ2-5; 14 nucleotides align to TRBD2. V shed 3 bases, J shed 7 bases, and the junction held 4 bases outside the gene matches. The germline V gene encodes CDR1 DFQATT and CDR2 SNEGSKA (reference sequence). The CDR3 is 14 amino acids. CDR3 sequence (DNA): TGCAGTGCTAGGACTAGCGGGGGGGCATGGACCCAGTACTTC. This sequence encodes CSARTSGGAWTQYF.

This clonotype showed up many times. The genes are TRBV6-1 and TRBJ2-7, with TRBD1 matching 8 bases. This CDR3 is 15 amino acids long. The germline gives CDR1 MNHNS, CDR2 SASEGT. Trimming at V came to 2 bases and at J to 3 bases, leaving 6 bases not matched to a gene. The CDR3 spells CASSERTGSFYEQYF. The CDR3 bases are TGTGCCAGCAGTGAACGGACAGGGAGTTTCTACGAGCAGTACTTC.

This clonotype was counted only a few times. The chain is built from TRBV27 and TRBJ1-5, with 10 bases fitting TRBD1. This CDR3 has 14 amino acids. V lost 5 bases, J lost 4 bases, and 2 bases stayed unmatched. The V gene's germline CDR1 is MNHEY and CDR2 SMNVEV (reference sequence). The DNA for the CDR3 is TGTGCCAGCAGTCGACAGGGGGCGAATCAGCCCCAGCATTTT. Its translation is CASSRQGANQPQHF.

This clonotype has only a few counts. The junction shows a germline mismatch at one end, possibly a read error. This chain joins TRBV10-3 and TRBJ2-1, with 9 bases lining up with TRBD2. Germline-derived CDR1 and CDR2 are ENHRY and SYGVKD. This CDR3 is 13 amino acids long. The CDR3 DNA sequence: TGTGCCATCAGTGAGTCGATAATAGCGGGAGTAGTCTTC. This gives the protein CAISESIIAGVVF.

This clonotype was seen only a few times. The chain combines TRBV3-1 with TRBJ1-5, with D perhaps TRBD1 (5 bases). V was shortened by 1 base and J by 9 bases, with 19 bases between the two germline ends. The CDR3 contains 16 residues. The germline gives CDR1 LGHDT, CDR2 YNNKEL (reference sequence). CDR3 amino acids: CASSQGDPGLKVPQHF. The CDR3 bases are TGTGCCAGCAGCCAAGGGGATCCGGGACTTAAGGTGCCCCAGCATTTT. The whole variable domain, filled in from reference TRBV3-1 and TRBJ1-5, reads DTAVSQTPKYLVTQMGNDKSIKCEQNLGHDTMYWYKQDSKKFLKIMFSYNNKELIINETVPNRFSPKSPDKAHLNLHINSLELGDSAVYFCASSQGDPGLKVPQHFGDGTRLSIL.

The chain employs TRBV28 and TRBJ2-2, with a tentative D call TRBD1 (5 bases). The CDR3 is 15 amino acids. V was trimmed by 3 bases and J by 4 bases, leaving 12 bases between them. CDR1 MDHEN and CDR2 SYDVKM come from the germline V gene. In DNA, the CDR3 is TGTGCCAGCAGTTTGAGACAGCTACTCACCGGGGAGCTGTTTTTT. It codes for CASSLRQLLTGELFF.